This is a list of T cell receptor beta chains from one sample in a study of identical twins. TCRdb reprocessed the 5' RACE reads with MiXCR, giving one entry per CDR3 protein. Of hundreds of thousands of distinct CDR3 sequences listed, over 9% are singletons. The same data also contributed to another study, on yellow fever vaccine responses in identical twins.

Sequences were obtained from CD8+ T cells sorted from blood. These receptors originate from a woman between 18 and 29 years old in good health. Each CDR3 is given with its conserved first and last residue. The order of the fields is D gene, J gene, CDR3 length, clone size, V gene, CDR3 protein, CDR3 DNA. D genes are given only for firm matches. Only part of the rows carry a size: once, few, many, or a class if the clone is expanded.

D gene: TRBD1
J gene: TRBJ2-1
CDR3 length: 15
clone size: .
V gene: TRBV6-1
CDR3 protein: CASRFTGVGFNEQFF
CDR3 DNA: TGTGCCAGCAGATTTACAGGGGTTGGATTCAATGAGCAGTTCTTC

D gene: .
J gene: TRBJ2-7
CDR3 length: 11
clone size: .
V gene: TRBV24-1
CDR3 protein: CATSDRDEQYF
CDR3 DNA: TGTGCCACCAGTGATCGGGACGAGCAGTACTTC

D gene: .
J gene: TRBJ1-1
CDR3 length: 12
clone size: .
V gene: TRBV20-1
CDR3 protein: CSATRSNTEAFF
CDR3 DNA: TGCAGTGCTACTCGATCGAACACTGAAGCTTTCTTT

D gene: TRBD2
J gene: TRBJ2-5
CDR3 length: 15
clone size: few
V gene: TRBV14
CDR3 protein: CASSVGTSGRETQYF
CDR3 DNA: TGTGCCAGCAGCGTGGGGACTAGCGGGAGAGAGACCCAGTACTTC

D gene: TRBD2
J gene: TRBJ2-7
CDR3 length: 16
clone size: few
V gene: TRBV7-6
CDR3 protein: CASSLGLAGGPSEQYF
CDR3 DNA: TGTGCCAGCAGCTTAGGGCTAGCGGGAGGGCCGTCCGAGCAGTACTTC

D gene: .
J gene: TRBJ2-1
CDR3 length: 18
clone size: .
V gene: TRBV20-1
CDR3 protein: CSARDLKAGRASYNEQFF
CDR3 DNA: TGCAGTGCTAGAGATCTGAAAGCGGGCAGGGCCTCCTACAATGAGCAGTTCTTC

D gene: .
J gene: TRBJ2-2
CDR3 length: 17
clone size: many
V gene: TRBV7-2
CDR3 protein: CASSLSGPQGPTGELFF
CDR3 DNA: TGTGCCAGCAGCTTATCTGGGCCGCAGGGACCCACCGGGGAGCTGTTTTTT

D gene: TRBD1
J gene: TRBJ1-5
CDR3 length: 17
clone size: .
V gene: TRBV5-5
CDR3 protein: CASSLLPGQGMLRPQHF
CDR3 DNA: TGTGCCAGCAGCTTGTTACCCGGACAGGGCATGTTGAGGCCCCAGCATTTT

D gene: .
J gene: TRBJ2-7
CDR3 length: 9
clone size: many
V gene: TRBV12-3/TRBV12-4
CDR3 protein: CATIYEQYF
CDR3 DNA: TGTGCCACCATCTACGAGCAGTACTTC

D gene: TRBD1
J gene: TRBJ1-5
CDR3 length: 15
clone size: .
V gene: TRBV7-2
CDR3 protein: CASSPGQGLNQPQHF
CDR3 DNA: TGTGCCAGCAGCCCCGGACAGGGTCTAAATCAGCCCCAGCATTTT

D gene: .
J gene: TRBJ2-7
CDR3 length: 12
clone size: .
V gene: TRBV7-9
CDR3 protein: CASSSVAYEQYF
CDR3 DNA: TGTGCCAGCAGTTCCGTAGCCTACGAGCAGTACTTC

D gene: .
J gene: TRBJ2-3
CDR3 length: 15
clone size: .
V gene: TRBV7-9
CDR3 protein: CASSLARVDTDTQYF
CDR3 DNA: TGTGCCAGCAGCTTAGCGCGGGTGGACACAGATACGCAGTATTTT

D gene: .
J gene: TRBJ2-5
CDR3 length: 14
clone size: many
V gene: TRBV3-1
CDR3 protein: CASSQDRGPETQYF
CDR3 DNA: TGTGCCAGCAGCCAAGATCGGGGGCCAGAGACCCAGTACTTC